This passage covers 31 T cell receptor beta chains from one sample sequenced in a study of CD8+ T cells in alopecia areata. As the sequencing template, cDNA was produced by extracting RNA and reverse transcribing it. TCRdb keeps only in-frame clones here, not all; method: immunoSEQ multiplex PCR. The sample holds under 350,000 clones, and no clone turns up only once. The study sorted pooled cutaneous lymph node cells by CD4, CD8alpha, NKG2D, NKG2ACE and other markers. The sample consisted of CD4+ T cells sorted from a lymph node. These receptors were obtained from a C3H/HeJ mouse with alopecia areata. Strain haplotype (MHC): H2-k.

Notes on this clone: Mouse gene names and germline throughout. The read comes to an end 4 residues before the CDR3 does, leaving the germline J gene to fill in the end. The chain employs TRBV19 and TRBJ2-3, with D hard to call. Trimming removed 3 bases from V and 0 bases from J, with 5 bases in between. In germline, CDR1 is FNHDT, CDR2 SITEND (reference sequence). The CDR3 loop spans 13 amino acids. CDR3 sequence reads: CASSTTSAETLYF. The part of the CDR3 DNA that was read is TGTGCCAGCAGTACGACTAGTGCAGAA.

Concerning this clone itself: Genes and germline come from the mouse. The read stops 4 residues short of the end of the CDR3; the missing end is completed from the germline J gene. The chain joins TRBV1 to TRBJ2-2, with TRBD2 matching over 9 bases. There are 16 residues in the CDR3. After removal of 0 bases from V and 6 bases from J, the junction contained 5 bases not matched to a gene. Germline V gene sequence: CDR1 NSQYPW, CDR2 LRSPGD (reference sequence). The sequenced part of the CDR3 DNA is TGCACCTGCAGTGCAGATTCCTGGGGGGGAGCCGGG. It codes for CTCSADSWGGAG. The entire CDR3 protein is CTCSADSWGGAGQLYF.

As for this clone: Mouse names are used for the genes. The read ends 4 residues shy of where the CDR3 ends; the end is completed using the germline J gene. This specimen includes other DNA sequences encoding the same CDR3. The genes are TRBV13-2 and TRBJ2-2, with D unresolved. Trimming left V 0 bases short and J 5 bases short, with 5 bases between. The CDR3 has 13 residues. CDR1 and CDR2 (germline): NNHNN, SYGAGS (reference sequence). The sequenced part of the CDR3 DNA is TGTGCCAGCGGTGATGGGGGAACCGGG. This codes for CASGDGGTG. The CDR3 in full is CASGDGGTGQLYF.

There are a few counts of this clone. The genes and germline here are from mouse. The CDR3 end lies 4 residues beyond the end of the read and is filled in from the germline J gene. The V gene is TRBV13-1, the J gene TRBJ2-7; no clear D. The CDR3 sequence is 14 residues long. Trimming left V 1 base short and J 0 bases short, with 8 bases between. Per germline, CDR1 NSHNY and CDR2 SYGAGN. CDR3 DNA, as far as it was read: TGTGCCAGCAGTGATACAGAGAGCTCCTAT. Residues: CASSDTESSY. In full, the CDR3 is CASSDTESSYEQYF.

Details on this clone: The listed genes are named as in mouse. The read gets to within 4 residues of the CDR3 end, and the germline J gene fills in the rest. In the same sample, other DNA sequences code for this CDR3. The rearrangement uses TRBV1 and TRBJ1-1; D is unclear. V was cut by 0 bases and J by 1 base, with 6 bases left in between. CDR1 and CDR2 (germline): NSQYPW, LRSPGD (reference sequence). CDR3 size: 14 residues. The CDR3 region is CTCSADRGNTEVFF. The DNA read from the CDR3 is TGCACCTGCAGTGCAGATCGAGGGAACACA.

In this sample, this clone turned up a few times. The gene symbols are mouse symbols. Read data end 4 residues before the CDR3 end; the end is taken from the germline J gene. Other DNA sequences within the sample encode an identical CDR3. This chain uses TRBV13-2 with TRBJ2-1, with 9 positions matching TRBD2. Germline assignment: CDR1 NNHNN and CDR2 SYGAGS (reference sequence). This CDR3 region has 14 residues. V dropped 3 bases and J dropped 4; count of bases not matched to a gene: 2. The CDR3 DNA, read in part, is TGTGCCAGCGGTGGGACTGGGGTGTATGCT. It codes for CASGGTGVYA. The whole CDR3 sequence is CASGGTGVYAEQFF.

Worth noting for this clone: The genes and germline here are from mouse. CDR3 sequence reads: CASSPHWGIQDTQYF. CDR3 bases read: TGTGCCAGCAGTCCACACTGGGGGATCCAAGAC. This chain links TRBV19 with TRBJ2-5, with TRBD2 matching over 8 bases. The CDR3 extends 4 residues past the end of the read, so its final part is completed from the germline J gene. This CDR3 contains 15 residues. Germline lookup yields CDR1 FNHDT and CDR2 SITEND (reference sequence). The V segment lost 4 bases and the J segment 2 bases; nucleotides outside the gene matches: 6.

This clone was detected only a few times. A much bigger clone sits one base away, suggesting this may be a read error. Here the gene names and germline are mouse. The read comes to an end 4 residues before the CDR3 does, leaving the germline J gene to fill in the end. The genes are TRBV4 and TRBJ2-1; a weak D match, TRBD1 (6 bases). CDR3 size: 13 residues. Germline CDR1 LGHDT, CDR2 YNNKQL (reference sequence). V lost 4 bases and J 3 bases, leaving 7 bases between the germline ends. The CDR3 spells CASSWDIYAEQFF. CDR3 bases read: TGTGCCAGCAGCTGGGACATCTATGCT.

This clone was counted only a few times. Mouse names are used for the genes. Read data end 4 residues before the CDR3 end; the end is taken from the germline J gene. The sample has other DNA sequences that encode this CDR3 too. The V call is TRBV13-3, the J call TRBJ2-7; unclear D gene. The CDR3 runs to 12 residues. Germline-derived CDR1 and CDR2 are NNHDY and SYVADS. This CDR3 is CASSDRQYEQYF. CDR3 bases read: TGTGCCAGCAGTGATAGACAATAT.

About this clone: Germline and genes: mouse. The CDR3 extends 4 residues past the end of the read, so its final part is completed from the germline J gene. J is TRBJ2-7 and V is TRBV13-3, with 9 nucleotides matching TRBD2. Germline values: CDR1 NNHDY, CDR2 SYVADS. The length of the CDR3 is 13 residues. The V and J ends lost 5 bases and 3 bases, in that order; junction bases with no gene match: 3. The CDR3 bases that were read are TGTGCCAGCAGGAGACTGGGGGTCTAT. It encodes CASRRLGVY. The whole CDR3 sequence is CASRRLGVYEQYF.

This clone was recorded a few times. Each gene name is a mouse one. The CDR3 end falls 4 residues outside the read, so it is completed with the germline J gene. This chain connects TRBV13-2 to TRBJ1-2, with TRBD1 as a possible D gene (6 bases). Germline V gene sequence: CDR1 NNHNN, CDR2 SYGAGS (reference sequence). This CDR3 has 14 residues. V lost 3 bases to trimming and J lost 0 bases, with 9 bases between them. The CDR3 bases that were read are TGTGCCAGCGGTGCCGGGACAACAAACTCC. Encoded protein: CASGAGTTNS. The entire CDR3 reads CASGAGTTNSDYTF.

A note on this clone: Each gene name is a mouse one. Read sequence stops 4 residues before the CDR3 end, and the germline J gene provides the missing end. The V and J genes are TRBV3 and TRBJ2-5; 10 bases match TRBD2. The CDR3 length is 18 residues. The J segment lost 0 bases and the V segment lost 0 bases, leaving 6 bases of the junction unmatched. Germline lookup yields CDR1 SNHLY and CDR2 FYNGKV (reference sequence). The covered CDR3 bases are TGTGCCAGCAGCTTAGCGCTCGGACTGGGGGTTAACCAAGAC. It encodes CASSLALGLGVNQD. In full, the CDR3 is CASSLALGLGVNQDTQYF.

In the case of this clone: The gene symbols are mouse symbols. The CDR3 end falls 4 residues outside the read, so it is completed with the germline J gene. The chain carries TRBV19 and TRBJ2-7; 10 bases fit TRBD2. Germline loops: CDR1 FNHDT, CDR2 SITEND (reference sequence). The CDR3 is 14 residues long. Incomplete CDR3 DNA: TGTGCCAGCACCACCGGGACTGGGGTTTAT. Protein product: CASTTGTGVY. The full CDR3 sequence reads CASTTGTGVYEQYF.

This clone was detected a few times. Gene names denote mouse genes. Coverage ceases 4 residues before the CDR3 finishes, and the germline J gene fills in the end. V usage is TRBV1 and J usage is TRBJ1-1; possible D gene TRBD1, 6 bases. In germline, CDR1 is NSQYPW, CDR2 LRSPGD (reference sequence). The length of the CDR3 is 15 residues. CDR3 loop: CTCSADRQGLGEVFF. The part of the CDR3 DNA that was read is TGCACCTGCAGTGCAGATCGGCAGGGGTTAGGA.

This clone was seen only a few times. Genes and germline are mouse. The CDR3 end falls 3 residues outside the read, so it is completed with the germline J gene. This rearrangement joins TRBV13-1 to TRBJ1-6, with D uncertain. TRBJ1-6 is labeled an ORF, and its function is uncertain. Germline loops: CDR1 NSHNY, CDR2 SYGAGN. This CDR3 is 12 amino acids long. Between the trimmed V and J ends, which lost 4 bases and 7 bases, there was a span of 6 bases. CDR3 bases read: TGTGCCAGCAGTTCACAGAATTCGCCC. Translation: CASSSQNSP. The full CDR3 sequence reads CASSSQNSPLYF.

Turning to this clone: These gene names are mouse names. The missing CDR3 end, 4 residues past where the read stops, is filled in from the germline J gene. Different DNA sequences within this sample yield the same CDR3. The chain combines TRBV5 with TRBJ2-1; 7 positions agree with TRBD1. CDR1 is LGHNA and CDR2 is YNLKQL in the germline V gene (reference sequence). This CDR3 spans 15 amino acids. The trim removed 4 bases at V and 0 bases at J, leaving 3 bases unmatched. The CDR3: CASSPRDSNYAEQFF. The sequenced part of the CDR3 DNA is TGTGCCAGCAGCCCCCGGGACAGTAACTATGCT.

This clone has only a few counts. Germline and genes: mouse. Read coverage stops 4 residues before the CDR3 terminus; the germline J gene supplies the remainder. The J gene is TRBJ1-2, the V gene TRBV5; D not resolved. The CDR3 consists of 15 residues. The ends were cut back, 1 base at V and 0 bases at J, with 9 bases in the middle. Germline V gives CDR1 LGHNA, CDR2 YNLKQL (reference sequence). The CDR3 bases that were read are TGTGCCAGCAGCCAAGCCGTGACACCAAACTCC. It translates to CASSQAVTPNS. The entire CDR3 sequence reads CASSQAVTPNSDYTF.

Worth noting for this clone: Mouse gene names apply. The CDR3 goes on 4 residues after the read ends, and that part is filled in from the germline J gene. In the same sample, other DNA sequences code for this CDR3. V usage is TRBV13-2 and J usage is TRBJ2-5; 7 bases align to TRBD1. This CDR3 is built from 13 residues. Germline lookup yields CDR1 NNHNN and CDR2 SYGAGS (reference sequence). Trimming cost V 5 bases and J 2 bases; bases outside gene matches: 2. The CDR3 DNA, read in part, is TGTGCCAGCGGGGACAGGATCCAAGAC. Protein: CASGDRIQD. The whole CDR3 is CASGDRIQDTQYF.

In regard to this clone: Mouse names are used for the genes. Read coverage stops 4 residues before the CDR3 terminus; the germline J gene supplies the remainder. The chain combines TRBV5 with TRBJ1-2, with 9 nucleotides matching TRBD1. The CDR3 is 14 residues long. CDR1 LGHNA and CDR2 YNLKQL come from the germline V gene (reference sequence). The trim removed 5 bases at V and 3 bases at J, leaving 4 bases unmatched. The covered CDR3 bases are TGTGCCAGCAGCGCCGGGACAGGGCACTCC. Translated, it gives CASSAGTGHS. The complete CDR3 protein is CASSAGTGHSDYTF.

Details on this clone: Gene labels here are mouse ones. The sequenced fragment ends 4 residues before the CDR3 boundary, so the rest is inferred from the germline J gene. Other DNA variants within this sample encode the same CDR3. The V call is TRBV31, the J call TRBJ2-5; tentative D call: TRBD1 (6 bases). Trimming left V 1 base short and J 1 base short, with 6 bases between. The CDR3 sequence is 13 residues long. The germline V gene has CDR1 GKSSPN and CDR2 SITVG. The CDR3 is CAWSPGDQDTQYF. CDR3 DNA (partial): TGTGCCTGGAGTCCAGGGGACCAAGAC.

On this clone itself: The gene names here belong to mouse. The part of the CDR3 DNA that was read is TGTGCTAGCAGTTCCCCAGCCTCC. It codes for CASSSPAS. The complete CDR3 sequence is CASSSPASDYTF. This chain uses TRBV29 with TRBJ1-2; no firm D call. The CDR3 end lies 4 residues beyond the end of the read and is filled in from the germline J gene. The V gene lost 4 bases and the J gene lost 4 bases, with 7 bases spanning the gap. The CDR3 has 12 residues. Looked up from germline, CDR1 is MSHET and CDR2 is SYDVDS.

This clone came up a few times. Mouse gene names and germline throughout. Read coverage stops 4 residues before the CDR3 terminus; the germline J gene supplies the remainder. J is TRBJ2-7 and V is TRBV13-2; TRBD1 might be the D (5 bases). The CDR3 is 14 residues long. CDR1 is NNHNN and CDR2 is SYGAGS in the germline V gene (reference sequence). Trimming pared 0 bases from V and 3 bases from J, leaving 10 bases between. CDR3: CASGDAPGNYEQYF. CDR3 bases read: TGTGCCAGCGGTGATGCCCCAGGGAACTAT.

This clone was seen a few times. Any gene name here is a mouse gene name. The read ends 4 residues early relative to the CDR3; the germline J gene fills the gap. V is TRBV13-2 and J is TRBJ2-5, with 7 bases lining up with TRBD1. Unmatched junction bases numbered 5, after V lost 5 bases and J lost 2 bases. CDR3 length equals 14 residues. CDR1 and CDR2 (germline): NNHNN, SYGAGS (reference sequence). This CDR3 reads CASGFDRAQDTQYF. CDR3 bases read: TGTGCCAGCGGCTTCGACAGGGCCCAAGAC.

Comments on this clone: These gene names are mouse names. With the read ending 4 residues before the CDR3 end, the germline J gene is used to fill in that end. The V and J genes are TRBV5 and TRBJ2-7; TRBD2 is a possible D gene (7 bases). The germline V gene encodes CDR1 LGHNA and CDR2 YNLKQL (reference sequence). This CDR3 region has 15 residues. V lost 0 bases, J lost 2 bases, and 11 bases lay in between. Partial CDR3 DNA: TGTGCCAGCAGCCAAGAATTCTGGGGGCCCTAT. It yields the protein CASSQEFWGPY. The complete CDR3 protein is CASSQEFWGPYEQYF.

This clone has a handful of counts. Any gene name here is a mouse gene name. The read falls 4 residues short of the CDR3 end, and the missing part is taken from the germline J gene. Distinct nucleotide sequences in the sample also encode this CDR3. The chain couples TRBV1 to TRBJ1-2; 9 nucleotides agree with TRBD1. The CDR3 contains 15 residues. Germline assignment: CDR1 NSQYPW and CDR2 LRSPGD (reference sequence). The V segment lost 3 bases and the J segment 1 base; nucleotides outside the gene matches: 3. CDR3 protein: CTCSAGTGLNSDYTF. The sequenced part of the CDR3 DNA is TGCACCTGCAGTGCCGGGACAGGGTTAAACTCC. Full variable domain (rest looked up from reference TRBV1 and TRBJ1-2): VTLLEQNPRWRLVPRGQAVNLRCILKNSQYPWMSWYQQDLQKQLQWLFTLRSPGDKEVKSLPGADYLATRVTDTELRLQVANMSQGRTLYCTCSAGTGLNSDYTFGSGTRLLVI.

Notes on this clone: The gene symbols are mouse symbols. The CDR3 end lies 3 residues beyond the end of the read and is filled in from the germline J gene. The rearrangement uses TRBV13-1 and TRBJ1-6, with 8 nucleotides matching TRBD1. TRBJ1-6 is recorded as an ORF, its role being uncertain. CDR1 is NSHNY and CDR2 is SYGAGN in the germline V gene. The CDR3 contains 16 residues. After removal of 1 base from V and 5 bases from J, the junction contained 5 bases not matched to a gene. The CDR3 sequence: CASSDNRGSDNSPLYF. The CDR3 bases that were read are TGTGCCAGCAGTGATAACAGGGGGAGTGATAATTCGCCC.

As regards this clone: Genes and germline are mouse. The read is 4 residues too short to cover the CDR3 end, so that end is filled in from the germline J gene. Different DNA sequences within this sample yield the same CDR3. The rearrangement uses TRBV1 and TRBJ1-1; no clear D gene. Per germline, CDR1 NSQYPW and CDR2 LRSPGD (reference sequence). CDR3 length: 14 amino acids. V was cut by 0 bases and J by 1 base, with 6 bases left in between. CDR3 DNA (partial): TGCACCTGCAGTGCAGATAGACAAAACACA. The encoded protein is CTCSADRQNT. The whole CDR3 protein reads CTCSADRQNTEVFF. The full variable domain, in which reference TRBV1 and TRBJ1-1 provide the parts outside the CDR3, is VTLLEQNPRWRLVPRGQAVNLRCILKNSQYPWMSWYQQDLQKQLQWLFTLRSPGDKEVKSLPGADYLATRVTDTELRLQVANMSQGRTLYCTCSADRQNTEVFFGKGTRLTVV.

About this clone: Mouse germline and gene names are used. The read ends 4 residues before the CDR3 terminus; that terminus is restored from the germline J gene. The chain uses TRBV31 and TRBJ1-1, with TRBD1 matching over 9 bases. The germline V gene has CDR1 GKSSPN and CDR2 SITVG. The CDR3 consists of 14 residues. V trimming: 1 base; J trimming: 0 bases; junction bases outside the gene matches: 0. Incomplete CDR3 DNA: TGTGCCTGGAGTCGGACAGGGGCAAACACA. Translation: CAWSRTGANT. From start to end, the CDR3 is CAWSRTGANTEVFF.

Only a few counts were recorded for this clone. The genes are named according to mouse. The CDR3 region is CTCSADWRGGLAEQFF. CDR3 bases read: TGCACCTGCAGTGCAGATTGGCGGGGGGGCTTGGCT. V and J are TRBV1 and TRBJ2-1, with TRBD2 matching 8 bases. The read ends 4 residues early relative to the CDR3; the germline J gene fills the gap. Germline V CDR1 and CDR2: NSQYPW, LRSPGD (reference sequence). The CDR3 sequence is 16 residues long.

There are many counts of this clone. These gene names are mouse names. The sequence runs out 4 residues before the end of the CDR3; the remainder is reconstructed from the germline J gene. The chain combines TRBV17 with TRBJ2-2; 8 bases match TRBD2. Per the germline V gene, CDR1 is MNHDT and CDR2 is YYDKIL. The junction had 2 bases not matched to a gene; V was cut back by 1 base and J by 1 base. The CDR3 totals 16 residues. The sequenced part of the CDR3 DNA is TGTGCTAGCAGTAGAGGGGGGGGCGTAAACACCGGG. It specifies CASSRGGGVNTG. The full CDR3 protein is CASSRGGGVNTGQLYF. The full variable domain, with the rest looked up from reference TRBV17 and TRBJ2-2, is DTTVKQNPRYKLARVGKPVNLICSQTMNHDTMYWYQKKPNQAPKLLLFYYDKILNREADTFEKFQSSRPNNSFCSLYIGSAGLEYSAMYLCASSRGGGVNTGQLYFGEGSKLTVL.

With regard to this clone: The genes and germline here are from mouse. The read gets to within 4 residues of the CDR3 end, and the germline J gene fills in the rest. This sample includes further DNA sequences coding for the same CDR3. This chain links TRBV5 with TRBJ2-5; D gene ambiguous. The V end lost 0 bases, the J end lost 3 bases, and 4 bases lay between the germline ends. The CDR3 covers 13 residues. The V gene's germline CDR1 is LGHNA and CDR2 YNLKQL (reference sequence). Partial CDR3 DNA: TGTGCCAGCAGCCAAGACTTTCAAGAC. It specifies CASSQDFQD. The entire CDR3 protein reads CASSQDFQDTQYF.